The 16 T cell receptor beta chains given below trace back to one sample, sequenced in a study of blood T cell repertoires in COVID-19. This table comes from immunoSEQ multiplex PCR, and its TCRdb copy is limited to in-frame clones, with some not included. The table has a few hundred thousand clones, about 91% seen once. What was sequenced was peripheral blood. The receptors were gathered from a woman aged 35 to 49 who had recovered from COVID-19.

The chain combines TRBV15 with TRBJ2-1; 8 nucleotides align to TRBD2. Looked up from germline, CDR1 is LNHNV and CDR2 is YYDKDF (reference sequence). This CDR3 is built from 19 residues. V lost 5 bases to trimming and J lost 4 bases; unmatched junction nucleotides: 19. CDR3 nucleotides: TGTGCCACCAGCCCGATGCGGGGGGAGAGCGGGAGTTTTTACAATGAGCAGTTCTTC. Protein sequence: CATSPMRGESGSFYNEQFF.

The V gene is TRBV12-5, the J gene TRBJ2-1; TRBD2 aligns across 11 bases. The junction had 7 bases not matched to a gene; V was cut back by 7 bases and J by 8 bases. This CDR3 has 14 residues. Germline CDR1 is LGHNT and CDR2 is FRNRAP. DNA for the CDR3: TGTGCTAGTGCGAATCTAGCGGGGGGTTATGAGCAGTTCTTC. Amino acids: CASANLAGGYEQFF.

The chain has TRBV10-1 and TRBJ1-1, with 8 bases matching TRBD1. Germline CDR1 and CDR2: WNHNN and SYGVQD (reference sequence). This CDR3 has 13 residues. Unmatched junction bases numbered 8, after V lost 10 bases and J lost 4 bases. The CDR3: CATSDRDGTEAFF. The DNA of the CDR3 is TGCGCCACCTCGGACAGGGATGGCACTGAAGCTTTCTTT.

The V call is TRBV5-1, the J call TRBJ2-5; TRBD1 aligns across 7 bases. V dropped 4 bases and J dropped 1; count of bases not matched to a gene: 4. From germline, CDR1 is SGHRS and CDR2 YFSETQ. This CDR3 comprises 14 residues. In DNA, the CDR3 is TGCGCCAGCAGCCCCCGGGACAGCCAAGAGACCCAGTACTTC. Its protein product is CASSPRDSQETQYF.

This chain uses TRBV7-9 with TRBJ2-7; a possible D gene is TRBD1 (5 bases). The CDR3 covers 14 residues. With 1 base removed from V and 0 bases from J, the gap between germline ends came to 7 bases. Germline values: CDR1 SEHNR, CDR2 FQNEAQ (reference sequence). The chain's CDR3 is CASSLDGASYEQYF. The CDR3 bases are TGTGCCAGCAGCTTAGATGGGGCCTCCTACGAGCAGTACTTC.

The rearrangement joins TRBV3-1 (or the pseudogene TRBV3-2) to TRBJ2-2; 11 nucleotides align to TRBD2. CDR1 is LGHDT, CDR2 YNNKEL, per germline (reference sequence). J was trimmed by 5 bases and V by 0 bases; bases with no gene match: 5. The CDR3 length is 17 residues. CDR3 coding DNA: TGTGCCAGCAGCCAAGATGTAGCGGGGGGGCCAACCGGGGAGCTGTTTTTT. Its protein is CASSQDVAGGPTGELFF.

This clone was counted between two and nine times. The chain uses TRBV11-2 and TRBJ2-1; TRBD1 might be the D (7 bases). V was pared by 7 bases and J by 5 bases, with 18 bases between. This CDR3 comprises 15 residues. Germline CDR1 SGHAT, CDR2 FQNNGV. CDR3 DNA sequence: TGTGCCAGCACCTTCAGGGGGGCCAGAAACAATGAGCAGTTCTTC. Amino acids: CASTFRGARNNEQFF.

Written as DNA, the CDR3 is TGTGCCAGCGAGATGTTGGAGATCTACAATGAGCAGTTCTTC. It specifies CASEMLEIYNEQFF. The chain couples TRBV5-6 to TRBJ2-1; D is uncertain. This CDR3 is 14 amino acids long. V lost 7 bases to trimming and J lost 3 bases, with 14 bases between them. Germline CDR1 SGHDT, CDR2 YYEEEE.

The chain has TRBV7-8 and TRBJ1-2; 7 positions match TRBD1. The CDR3 length is 15 residues. In germline, CDR1 is SGHVS, CDR2 FQNEAQ. Trimming removed 5 bases from V and 2 bases from J; junction bases left unmatched: 8. The chain's CDR3 is CASSRSGQTNYGYTF. The CDR3 bases are TGTGCCAGCAGCCGGTCGGGACAGACAAACTATGGCTACACCTTC.

The chain is built from TRBV6-5 and TRBJ2-2, with a possible D match to TRBD2 (6 bases). This CDR3 contains 11 residues. Germline CDR1 is MNHEY and CDR2 is SVGAGI. The ends were cut back, 10 bases at V and 7 bases at J, with 10 bases in the middle. The CDR3 DNA reads TGTGCCACAAGGGAGGTCGGGGAGCTGTTTTTT. Protein: CATREVGELFF.

The chain is built from TRBV27 and TRBJ1-1; the D is unclear. Trimming cost V 2 bases and J 8 bases, with 12 bases left between them. Germline CDR1 reads MNHEY; CDR2 reads SMNVEV (reference sequence). This CDR3 contains 13 residues. CDR3 DNA: TGTGCCAGCAGTTTAATATCGGGAGGGGAAGCTTTCTTT. Translation gives CASSLISGGEAFF.

This chain connects TRBV28 to TRBJ1-5; D not resolved. The V end was cut by 10 bases, the J end by 9 bases, with 13 bases between. The CDR3 spans 11 residues. CDR1 is MDHEN, CDR2 SYDVKM, per germline. In nucleotides, the CDR3 is TGTGCCACCGCGATTATCGGGCCCCAGCATTTT. Amino acids: CATAIIGPQHF.

The chain is built from TRBV12-3 or TRBV12-4 and TRBJ1-2; TRBD1 matches at 9 bases. Unmatched junction bases numbered 6, after V lost 8 bases and J lost 8 bases. The CDR3 is 12 amino acids. Written as DNA, the CDR3 is TGTGCCAGCGGAACAACAGGGGGCGGCTACACCTTC. Protein product: CASGTTGGGYTF.

V is TRBV28 and J is TRBJ2-2; TRBD1 might be the D (6 bases). CDR1 is MDHEN and CDR2 is SYDVKM in the germline V gene. The germline V and J ends were trimmed by 7 bases and 4 bases, with 10 bases remaining between them. This CDR3 spans 13 amino acids. In DNA form, the CDR3 reads TGTGCCAGCATGAGACAGGTCACCGGGGAGCTGTTTTTT. Translation: CASMRQVTGELFF.

This chain joins TRBV29-1 and TRBJ1-2; a weak D match, TRBD1 (6 bases). The V and J ends lost 8 bases and 7 bases respectively, with 20 bases between them. Germline CDR1 SQVTM, CDR2 ANQGSEA. The CDR3 length is 13 residues. Here the CDR3 reads CSSGVSGLGGYTF. In nucleotides, the CDR3 is TGCAGCTCAGGGGTGTCGGGGTTGGGTGGCTACACCTTC.

V usage is TRBV19 and J usage is TRBJ1-1; D not resolved. CDR3 length equals 13 residues. Germline loops: CDR1 LNHDA, CDR2 SQIVND (reference sequence). Trimming cost V 9 bases and J 4 bases, with 15 bases left between them. Written as DNA, the CDR3 is TGTGCCAGCTCATTTACAGAGGGCACTGAAGCTTTCTTT. As protein: CASSFTEGTEAFF.